The present entry profiles one T cell receptor beta chain with its context. This sample is drawn from a study of brain T cells in children with intractable seizures. Germline CDR1 is MNHEY and CDR2 is SVGAGI. The CDR3 extends over 15 amino acids. The V end was cut by 0 bases, the J end by 7 bases, with 15 bases between. Sequencing was limited to surgery cases with top T cell transcript signatures in brain tissue. The assay was immunoSEQ multiplex PCR, and TCRdb's table has in-frame clones only and misses some. The table has 88,000 or so clones, 91% seen once. The receptor's source is a girl aged 2-10 years with Rasmussen encephalitis and intractable seizures. The sequenced sample was peripheral blood, obtained at surgery. The rearrangement joins TRBV6-5 to TRBJ1-1; D perhaps matches TRBD1 (5 bases). The CDR3 DNA follows: TGTGCCAGCAGTTACTCGAACAGGAACAGCATTGAAGCTTTCTTT. This translates into CASSYSNRNSIEAFF.